Presented here are 25 T cell receptor beta chains from one specimen sequenced in a study of early T cells in non-severe SARS-CoV-2 infection. TCRdb reanalysed the 5' RACE reads using MiXCR and keeps one entry per CDR3 protein. The sample holds 27,000 or so distinct CDR3 sequences, 4.4% seen once. The sample taken for sequencing was whole blood. The receptor source for this set is an adult who was a healthcare worker with PCR-confirmed SARS-CoV-2 infection or an uninfected control (not recorded which).

This clonotype appeared many times. The chain carries TRBV12-3 or TRBV12-4 and TRBJ2-1; no firm D call. The germline V and J ends were trimmed by 5 bases and 7 bases, with 9 bases remaining between them. The length of the CDR3 is 12 residues. Here the CDR3 reads CASSPGRNEQFF. The CDR3 region has the DNA TGTGCCAGCAGTCCCGGACGAAATGAGCAGTTCTTC.

This clonotype was recorded at least ten times. One end of the junction does not line up with germline, which may come from a read error. The V call is TRBV29-1, the J call TRBJ1-3; TRBD1 agrees at 8 bases. Germline CDR1 reads SQVTM; CDR2 reads ANQGSEA. CDR3 length: 15 residues. The CDR3 loop is CSVEGQGLSGNTIYF. The CDR3 nucleotides are TGCAGCGTAGAAGGACAGGGTCTGTCTGGAAACACCATATATTTT.

This clonotype was recorded many times. The genes are TRBV4-1 and TRBJ2-7, with D uncertain. Germline V lookup: CDR1 MGHRA, CDR2 YSYEKL. The CDR3 loop spans 17 amino acids. V dropped 4 bases and J dropped 2 bases, with 21 bases sitting between them. The CDR3 nucleotides read TGCGCCAGCAGCCTTACCCCCCAAAGGGAAATTCCCTACGAGCAGTACTTC. Encoded protein: CASSLTPQREIPYEQYF.

This clonotype was observed many times. The chain is built from TRBV18 and TRBJ2-7; possibly TRBD1 or TRBD2 for D (5 bases each). Per the germline V gene, CDR1 is KGHSH and CDR2 is LQKENI. The CDR3 is made up of 17 amino acids. V was clipped by 0 bases and J by 5 bases, with 20 bases between them. The CDR3 nucleotides are TGTGCCAGCTCACCACCCGGTGGGGGTGAGGGGTTTAACGAGCAGTACTTC. Translation: CASSPPGGGEGFNEQYF.

This clonotype was observed a handful of times. The rearrangement links TRBV7-9 to TRBJ1-1; D uncertain. The CDR3 runs to 14 residues. The germline V and J ends were trimmed by 4 bases and 3 bases, with 12 bases remaining between them. Germline values: CDR1 SEHNR, CDR2 FQNEAQ (reference sequence). The CDR3 nucleotides read TGTGCCAGCAGCTCAATCCAGGCCTACACTGAAGCTTTCTTT. It specifies CASSSIQAYTEAFF. The whole variable domain, filled in from reference TRBV7-9 and TRBJ1-1, reads DTGVSQNPRHKITKRGQNVTFRCDPISEHNRLYWYRQTLGQGPEFLTYFQNEAQLEKSRLLSDRFSAERPKGSFSTLEIQRTEQGDSAMYLCASSSIQAYTEAFFGQGTRLTVV.

In this sample, this clonotype turned up many times. V gene TRBV6-1 combines with J gene TRBJ2-7, with a tentative D call TRBD2 (6 bases). CDR3 size: 13 residues. The V gene's germline CDR1 is MNHNS and CDR2 SASEGT. V gave up 6 bases and J gave up 2 bases, with 11 bases separating them. CDR3: CASSGGATYEQYV. The DNA for the CDR3 is TGTGCCAGCAGCGGCGGGGCAACCTACGAGCAGTACGTC.

This clonotype was detected many times. The chain recombines TRBV19 with TRBJ2-4, with D maybe TRBD2 (5 bases). V lost 6 bases, J lost 2 bases, and 8 bases lay in between. CDR1 and CDR2 (germline): LNHDA, SQIVND (reference sequence). The CDR3 length is 13 residues. CDR3 in amino acids: CASRAVTKNIQYF. The CDR3 DNA sequence: TGTGCCAGTAGAGCGGTTACCAAAAACATTCAGTACTTC.

This rearrangement joins TRBV20-1 to TRBJ2-7; D not certain. Trimming took 1 base from V and 0 from J, leaving 10 bases between them. The CDR3 consists of 14 residues. The V gene's germline CDR1 is DFQATT and CDR2 SNEGSKA (reference sequence). Here the CDR3 DNA reads TGCAGTGCTAGAGCTGGCAGGAGCTCCTACGAGCAGTACTTC. Residues: CSARAGRSSYEQYF.

The chain recombines TRBV29-1 with TRBJ2-4; possible D gene TRBD1, 5 bases. V lost 3 bases and J lost 4, with 16 bases in between. This CDR3 has 15 amino acids. Germline-derived CDR1 and CDR2 are SQVTM and ANQGSEA. CDR3 sequence reads: CSVDGPGQKKNIQYF. The CDR3 bases are TGCAGCGTTGATGGACCAGGGCAAAAAAAAAACATTCAGTACTTC.

The rearrangement links TRBV15 to TRBJ1-3; D not resolved. CDR1 and CDR2 (germline): LNHNV, YYDKDF (reference sequence). The CDR3 has 15 residues. Between the trimmed V and J ends, which lost 0 bases and 0 bases, there was a span of 6 bases. CDR3 sequence (DNA): TGTGCCACCAGCAGAGAGGCCGGCTCTGGAAACACCATATATTTT. Protein: CATSREAGSGNTIYF.

The sample holds many counts of this clonotype. The V gene is TRBV28, the J gene TRBJ1-1; possibly TRBD1 for D (5 bases). This CDR3 has 14 residues. Germline loops: CDR1 MDHEN, CDR2 SYDVKM. V lost 8 bases and J lost 1, with 14 bases in between. The CDR3 nucleotides read TGTGCCAGCGTTGGGGGAAGGGGGAACACTGAAGCTTTCTTT. It is translated as CASVGGRGNTEAFF.

The chain carries TRBV5-5 and TRBJ2-3, with 9 bases lining up with TRBD1. The germline V gene has CDR1 SGHKS and CDR2 YYEKEE (reference sequence). J was trimmed by 4 bases and V by 4 bases; bases with no gene match: 7. The CDR3 is 15 amino acids. The CDR3 coding sequence is TGTGCCAGCAGCGTCCGGGACAGGGAGGCAGATACGCAGTATTTT. It encodes CASSVRDREADTQYF.

This clonotype was seen many times. The chain recombines TRBV6-2 or TRBV6-3 with TRBJ2-3, with D perhaps TRBD1 (5 bases). CDR3 size: 16 residues. Deletions cut 1 base from V and 1 base from J, with 12 bases between. From germline, CDR1 is MNHEY and CDR2 SVGEGT. CDR3 DNA: TGTGCCAGCAGTTACTTATCGGTCAGGGGCACAGATACGCAGTATTTT. Amino acids: CASSYLSVRGTDTQYF.

Many counts were recorded for this clonotype. The CDR3 reads CASSPGQAIYGYTF. Here the CDR3 DNA reads TGTGCCAGCAGCCCGGGGCAGGCTATCTATGGCTACACCTTC. The V call is TRBV5-6, the J call TRBJ1-2; TRBD1 might be the D (5 bases). The length of the CDR3 is 14 residues. The germline V and J ends were trimmed by 4 bases and 4 bases, with 14 bases remaining between them. Germline V gene sequence: CDR1 SGHDT, CDR2 YYEEEE.

In this sample, this clonotype turned up many times. This rearrangement joins TRBV7-8 to TRBJ2-2, with 9 bases matching TRBD1. The CDR3 contains 18 residues. The V gene end was trimmed by 3 bases and the J gene end by 3 bases; junction bases not matched to a gene: 11. Germline CDR1 reads SGHVS; CDR2 reads FQNEAQ. The CDR3 protein is CASSFRDRVFLDTGELFF. CDR3 nucleotide sequence: TGTGCCAGCAGCTTCCGGGACAGGGTATTTTTGGACACCGGGGAGCTGTTTTTT. Full variable domain (remainder filled in from reference TRBV7-8 and TRBJ2-2): GAGVSQSPRYKVAKRGQDVALRCDPISGHVSLFWYQQALGQGPEFLTYFQNEAQLDKSGLPSDRFFAERPEGSVSTLKIQRTQQEDSAVYLCASSFRDRVFLDTGELFFGEGSRLTVL.

This clonotype was counted ten times or more. The genes are TRBV4-1 and TRBJ2-5, with TRBD2 identical over 10 bases. The V gene end was trimmed by 4 bases and the J gene end by 10 bases; junction bases not matched to a gene: 9. The germline CDR1 and CDR2 sequences are MGHRA and YSYEKL. This CDR3 has 14 residues. The CDR3 region is CASSRTGTSEIQYF. The CDR3 DNA reads TGCGCCAGCAGCCGAACCGGGACTAGCGAAATCCAGTACTTC.

At least ten counts were recorded for this clonotype. This chain joins TRBV11-3 and TRBJ2-2; 9 nucleotides align to TRBD2. This CDR3 is 14 amino acids long. V dropped 3 bases and J dropped 5; count of bases not matched to a gene: 1. The germline V gene encodes CDR1 SGHNT and CDR2 YENEEA. The CDR3 DNA reads as TGTGCCAGCAGCTTGCGGGAGGGGACCGGGGAGCTGTTTTTT. It translates to CASSLREGTGELFF. The whole variable domain, remainder taken from reference TRBV11-3 and TRBJ2-2, is EAGVVQSPRYKIIEKKQPVAFWCNPISGHNTLYWYLQNLGQGPELLIRYENEEAVDDSQLPKDRFSAERLKGVDSTLKIQPAELGDSAVYLCASSLREGTGELFFGEGSRLTVL.

This clonotype was seen many times. The chain employs TRBV13 and TRBJ2-1, with 7 bases aligning to TRBD2. V shed 2 bases and J 6 bases; nucleotides not matched to a gene: 10. Germline V lookup: CDR1 PRHDT, CDR2 FYEKMQ (reference sequence). This CDR3 is 16 amino acids long. The CDR3 reads CASSLLPSGNANEQFF. The CDR3 DNA is TGTGCCAGCAGCTTACTCCCAAGCGGGAATGCCAATGAGCAGTTCTTC.

This clonotype was detected many times. The chain employs TRBV28 and TRBJ1-6; tentative D call: TRBD1 (5 bases). CDR1 and CDR2 (germline): MDHEN, SYDVKM. Deletions cut 2 bases from V and 5 bases from J, with 10 bases between. This CDR3 spans 15 amino acids. The CDR3 region has the DNA TGTGCCAGCAGTTTACTCCAGGGCGATAATTCACCCCTCCACTTT. Translation: CASSLLQGDNSPLHF.

This clonotype was seen repeatedly, ten times or more. The rearrangement joins TRBV10-3 to TRBJ2-1; 10 bases are a match to TRBD2. The junction had 4 bases not matched to a gene; V was cut back by 6 bases and J by 5 bases. CDR1 and CDR2 from the germline V gene are ENHRY and SYGVKD. The CDR3 sequence is 14 residues long. The CDR3 DNA sequence: TGTGCCATCAGCTGGACTAGCGGTAACAATGAGCAGTTCTTC. Translation gives CAISWTSGNNEQFF.

This rearrangement joins TRBV12-3 or TRBV12-4 to TRBJ2-3; TRBD2 matches 9 bases. The CDR3 sequence is 18 residues long. Trimming at V came to 6 bases and at J to 6 bases, leaving 19 bases not matched to a gene. CDR3 DNA: TGTGCCAGCAGCGTGTCAGGTCTAGCGGGAAACGGGGAGGATACGCAGTATTTT. This codes for CASSVSGLAGNGEDTQYF.

This clonotype showed up many times. This chain joins TRBV19 and TRBJ2-2; D is ambiguous. Germline CDR1 LNHDA, CDR2 SQIVND (reference sequence). The CDR3 extends over 13 amino acids. The V end lost 5 bases, the J end lost 1 base, and 5 bases lay between the germline ends. The CDR3 bases are TGTGCCAGTAGTGCGCTGAACACCGGGGAGCTGTTTTTT. This codes for CASSALNTGELFF.

This clonotype was seen ten or more times. The chain joins TRBV5-1 to TRBJ2-1, with 9 bases fitting TRBD2. Looked up from germline, CDR1 is SGHRS and CDR2 is YFSETQ. J was trimmed by 4 bases and V by 4 bases; bases with no gene match: 3. The CDR3 runs 14 residues. The CDR3 loop reads CASSPGLAYNEQFF. CDR3 sequence (DNA): TGCGCCAGCAGCCCGGGACTAGCTTACAATGAGCAGTTCTTC.

Many counts were recorded for this clonotype. V is TRBV29-1 and J is TRBJ2-3, with a possible D match to TRBD1 (6 bases). V was trimmed by 3 bases and J by 10 bases, leaving 20 bases between them. The CDR3 runs 14 residues. The germline V gene has CDR1 SQVTM and CDR2 ANQGSEA. CDR3 sequence: CSVEEIQGPQSQYF. In DNA form, the CDR3 reads TGCAGCGTTGAGGAGATACAGGGACCTCAGTCGCAGTATTTT.

This clonotype was detected ten times or more. The chain is built from TRBV6-2 or TRBV6-3 and TRBJ2-1; 14 nucleotides match TRBD2. The J segment lost 3 bases and the V segment lost 4 bases, leaving 8 bases of the junction unmatched. Germline V lookup: CDR1 MNHEY, CDR2 SVGEGT. This CDR3 region has 18 residues. CDR3: CASSLTSGRAKNYNEQFF. Here the CDR3 DNA reads TGTGCCAGCAGTTTGACTAGCGGGAGGGCCAAAAACTACAATGAGCAGTTCTTC.